Each of the 9 T cell receptor beta chains below was sequenced from the same sample in a study of blood T cell repertoires in COVID-19. Method: immunoSEQ multiplex PCR; TCRdb's copy keeps in-frame clones and lacks some. This sample has 400,000 to 550,000 clones, with roughly nine tenths found just once. Sequencing was performed on PBMCs or T cells enriched from blood (not recorded which). The source is a woman under 30 with acute COVID-19.

The chain employs TRBV3-1 (or the pseudogene TRBV3-2) and TRBJ2-7, with 9 positions matching TRBD1. This CDR3 has 14 amino acids. V shed 2 bases and J 2 bases; nucleotides not matched to a gene: 1. CDR1 and CDR2 (germline): LGHDT, YNNKEL (reference sequence). CDR3 protein: CASSQNRGPYEQYF. The CDR3 DNA follows: TGTGCCAGCAGCCAAAACAGGGGGCCCTACGAGCAGTACTTC.

The V gene is TRBV3-1 (or the pseudogene TRBV3-2), the J gene TRBJ1-4; tentative D call: TRBD1 (5 bases). V was pared by 1 base and J by 3 bases, with 6 bases between. Germline values: CDR1 LGHDT, CDR2 YNNKEL (reference sequence). This CDR3 contains 14 residues. The CDR3 DNA is TGTGCCAGCAGCCAAGCACAGGCTAATGAAAAACTGTTTTTT. Encoded protein: CASSQAQANEKLFF.

The V gene is TRBV29-1, the J gene TRBJ1-1; 10 nucleotides line up with TRBD1. This CDR3 region has 12 residues. CDR1 and CDR2 from the germline V gene are SQVTM and ANQGSEA. J gave up 9 bases and V 6 bases, and 7 bases lay outside the gene matches. The CDR3 bases are TGCAGCGTCAGGCCGGGACAGGGGAAAGCTTTCTTT. This translates into CSVRPGQGKAFF.

CDR3 sequence reads: CASSRSTGEALYEKLFF. The CDR3 nucleotides are TGTGCCAGCAGCCGAAGCACAGGGGAGGCCCTTTATGAAAAACTGTTTTTT. The chain employs TRBV5-5 and TRBJ1-4; 7 nucleotides match TRBD1. J lost 6 bases, V lost 4 bases, and 15 bases had no gene match. This CDR3 is built from 17 residues. Germline V gene sequence: CDR1 SGHKS, CDR2 YYEKEE (reference sequence).

V is TRBV29-1 and J is TRBJ2-2; D perhaps matches TRBD2 (6 bases). CDR3 length equals 14 residues. Trimming took 5 bases from V and 7 from J, leaving 17 bases between them. Germline V gene data show CDR1 as SQVTM and CDR2 as ANQGSEA. The CDR3 DNA sequence: TGCAGCGTTCGTCAAGCGGGCCTCAGCGGGGAGCTGTTTTTT. Translating gives CSVRQAGLSGELFF.

The chain combines TRBV27 with TRBJ1-1; D is unclear. Germline CDR1 is MNHEY and CDR2 is SMNVEV (reference sequence). CDR3 length: 17 amino acids. V gave up 0 bases and J gave up 4 bases, with 18 bases separating them. Written as DNA, the CDR3 is TGTGCCAGCAGTTTATCATCAGTGGCCCTCGAGGGCACTGAAGCTTTCTTT. It translates to CASSLSSVALEGTEAFF.

The table lists this clone with a count of one. The chain joins TRBV5-4 to TRBJ1-6; tentative D call: TRBD1 (6 bases). The CDR3 extends over 16 amino acids. Germline lookup yields CDR1 SGHNT and CDR2 YYREEE (reference sequence). V shed 6 bases and J shed 4 bases, with 17 bases lying between them. CDR3 residues: CASIGTKRQYNSPLHF. CDR3 in DNA: TGTGCCAGCATTGGGACAAAAAGACAATATAATTCACCCCTCCACTTT.

The chain joins TRBV3-1 (or the pseudogene TRBV3-2) to TRBJ2-7, with 7 positions matching TRBD1. V was pared by 0 bases and J by 7 bases, with 6 bases of the junction left unmatched. There are 14 residues in the CDR3. The germline CDR1 and CDR2 sequences are LGHDT and YNNKEL (reference sequence). CDR3 sequence: CASSQDTGVGEQYF. CDR3 coding DNA: TGTGCCAGCAGCCAAGATACAGGGGTGGGAGAGCAGTACTTC.

The rearrangement joins TRBV3-1 (or the pseudogene TRBV3-2) to TRBJ2-5; 10 nucleotides agree with TRBD2. From germline, CDR1 is LGHDT and CDR2 YNNKEL (reference sequence). This CDR3 comprises 19 residues. V trimming: 2 bases; J trimming: 0 bases; junction bases outside the gene matches: 12. The CDR3 DNA follows: TGTGCCAGCAGCCAATACCAGGAGGGACTAGCGCCCCACCAAGAGACCCAGTACTTC. Its translation: CASSQYQEGLAPHQETQYF.